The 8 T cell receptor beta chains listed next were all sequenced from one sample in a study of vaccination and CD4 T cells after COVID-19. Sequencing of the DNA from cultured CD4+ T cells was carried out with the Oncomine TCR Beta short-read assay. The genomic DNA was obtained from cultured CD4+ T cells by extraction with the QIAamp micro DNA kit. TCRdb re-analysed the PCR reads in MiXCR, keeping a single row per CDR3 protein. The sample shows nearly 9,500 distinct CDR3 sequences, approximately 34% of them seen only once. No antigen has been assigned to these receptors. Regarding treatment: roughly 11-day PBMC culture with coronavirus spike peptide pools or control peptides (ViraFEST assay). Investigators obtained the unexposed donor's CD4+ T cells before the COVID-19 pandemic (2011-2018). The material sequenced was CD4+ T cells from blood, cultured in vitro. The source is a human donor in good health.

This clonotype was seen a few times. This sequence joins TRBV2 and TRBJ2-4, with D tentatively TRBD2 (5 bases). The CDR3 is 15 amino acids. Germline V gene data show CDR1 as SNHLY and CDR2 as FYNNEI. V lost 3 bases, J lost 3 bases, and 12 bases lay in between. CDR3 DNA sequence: TGTGCCAGCAGTGAGAAGGGAGCAGGCAAAAACATTCAGTACTTC. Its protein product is CASSEKGAGKNIQYF. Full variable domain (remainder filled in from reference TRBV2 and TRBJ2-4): EPEVTQTPSHQVTQMGQEVILRCVPISNHLYFYWYRQILGQKVEFLVSFYNNEISEKSEIFDDQFSVERPDGSNFTLKIRSTKLEDSAMYFCASSEKGAGKNIQYFGAGTRLSVL.

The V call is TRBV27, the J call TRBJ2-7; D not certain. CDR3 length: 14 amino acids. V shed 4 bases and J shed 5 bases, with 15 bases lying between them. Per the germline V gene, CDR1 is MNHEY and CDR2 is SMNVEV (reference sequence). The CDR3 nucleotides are TGTGCCAGCAGTTCCGGGCCCCCGAGGAACGAGCAGTACTTC. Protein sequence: CASSSGPPRNEQYF.

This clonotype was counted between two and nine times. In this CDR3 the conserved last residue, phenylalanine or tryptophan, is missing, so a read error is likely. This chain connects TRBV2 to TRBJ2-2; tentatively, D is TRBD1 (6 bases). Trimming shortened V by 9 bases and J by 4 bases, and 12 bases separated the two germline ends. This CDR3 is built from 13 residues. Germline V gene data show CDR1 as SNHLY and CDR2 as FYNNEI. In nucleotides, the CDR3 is TGTGCCAGTCGACAGGCGACCACCGGGGAGCTGTTTCTT. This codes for CASRQATTGELFL.

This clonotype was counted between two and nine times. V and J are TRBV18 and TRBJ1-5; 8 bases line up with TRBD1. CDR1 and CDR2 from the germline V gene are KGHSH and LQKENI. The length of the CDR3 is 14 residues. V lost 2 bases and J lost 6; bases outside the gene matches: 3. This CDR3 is CASSPDRGSQPQHF. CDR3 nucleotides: TGTGCCAGCTCACCAGACAGGGGAAGTCAGCCCCAGCATTTT.

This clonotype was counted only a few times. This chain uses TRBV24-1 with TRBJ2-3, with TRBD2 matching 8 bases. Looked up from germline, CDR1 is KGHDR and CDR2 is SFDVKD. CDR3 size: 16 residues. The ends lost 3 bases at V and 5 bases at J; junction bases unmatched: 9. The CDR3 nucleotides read TGTGCCACCAGTGATACCCAGCGGGAGATCGAAGATACGCAGTATTTT. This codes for CATSDTQREIEDTQYF.

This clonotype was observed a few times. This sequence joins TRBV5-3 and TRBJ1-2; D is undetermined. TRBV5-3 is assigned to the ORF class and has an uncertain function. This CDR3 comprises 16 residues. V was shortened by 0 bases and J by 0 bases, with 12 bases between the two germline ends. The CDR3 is CARSLGTEKTNYGYTF. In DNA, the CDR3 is TGTGCCAGAAGCTTGGGGACGGAGAAGACTAACTATGGCTACACCTTC.

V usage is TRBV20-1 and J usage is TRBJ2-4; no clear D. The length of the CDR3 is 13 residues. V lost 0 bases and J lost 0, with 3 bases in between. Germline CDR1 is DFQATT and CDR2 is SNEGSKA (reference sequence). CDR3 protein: CSAREEAKNIQYF. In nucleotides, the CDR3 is TGCAGTGCTAGAGAAGAAGCCAAAAACATTCAGTACTTC.

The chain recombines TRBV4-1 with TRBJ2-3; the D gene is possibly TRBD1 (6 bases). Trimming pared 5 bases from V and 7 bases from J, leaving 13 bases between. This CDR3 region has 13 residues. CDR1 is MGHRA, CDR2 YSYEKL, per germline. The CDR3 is CASSWGHDNTQYF. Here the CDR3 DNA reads TGCGCCAGCAGCTGGGGACACGACAATACGCAGTATTTT.